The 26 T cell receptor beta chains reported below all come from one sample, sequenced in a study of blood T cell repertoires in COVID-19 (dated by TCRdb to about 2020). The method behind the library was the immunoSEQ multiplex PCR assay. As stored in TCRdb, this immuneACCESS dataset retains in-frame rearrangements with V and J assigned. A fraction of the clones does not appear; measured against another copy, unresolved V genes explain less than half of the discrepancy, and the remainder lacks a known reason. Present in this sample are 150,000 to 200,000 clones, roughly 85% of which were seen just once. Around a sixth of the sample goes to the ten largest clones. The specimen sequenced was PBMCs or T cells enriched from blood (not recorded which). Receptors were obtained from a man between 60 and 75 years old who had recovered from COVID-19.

This CDR3 is CASSLSAGAVGTGELFF. As DNA, the CDR3 is TGTGCCAGCAGTTTATCGGCGGGAGCGGTAGGCACCGGGGAGCTGTTTTTT. The rearrangement links TRBV27 to TRBJ2-2; 7 bases agree with TRBD2. Trimming removed 0 bases from V and 4 bases from J; junction bases left unmatched: 8. CDR3 length equals 17 residues. From germline, CDR1 is MNHEY and CDR2 SMNVEV (reference sequence).

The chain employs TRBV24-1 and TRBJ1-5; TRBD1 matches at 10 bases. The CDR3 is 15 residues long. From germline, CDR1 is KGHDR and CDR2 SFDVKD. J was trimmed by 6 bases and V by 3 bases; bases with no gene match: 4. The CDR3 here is CATSDRQGAAQPQHF. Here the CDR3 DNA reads TGTGCCACCAGTGATCGACAGGGGGCTGCTCAGCCCCAGCATTTT.

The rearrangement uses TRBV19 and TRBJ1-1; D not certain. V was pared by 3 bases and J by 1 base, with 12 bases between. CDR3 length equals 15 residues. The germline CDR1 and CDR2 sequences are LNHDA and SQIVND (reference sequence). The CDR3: CASSISWLANTEAFF. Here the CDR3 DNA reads TGTGCCAGTAGTATCAGTTGGTTGGCGAACACTGAAGCTTTCTTT.

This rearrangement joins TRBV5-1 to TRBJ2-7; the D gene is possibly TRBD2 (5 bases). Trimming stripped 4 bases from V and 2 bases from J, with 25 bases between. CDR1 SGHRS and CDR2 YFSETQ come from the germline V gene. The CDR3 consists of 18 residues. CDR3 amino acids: CASSPSGRVGSGPYEQYF. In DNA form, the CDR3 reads TGCGCCAGCAGCCCCTCAGGACGGGTGGGGAGTGGGCCCTACGAGCAGTACTTC.

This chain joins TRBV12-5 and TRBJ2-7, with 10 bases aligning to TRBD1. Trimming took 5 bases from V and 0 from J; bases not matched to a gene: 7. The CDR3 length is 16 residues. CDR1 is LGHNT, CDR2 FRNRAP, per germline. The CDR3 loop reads CASGPGTGASSYEQYF. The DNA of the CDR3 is TGTGCTAGTGGTCCCGGGACAGGGGCCAGCTCCTACGAGCAGTACTTC.

The CDR3 loop is CASSIAGSGSNEQFF. The CDR3 coding sequence is TGTGCCAGCAGCATCGCGGGTAGCGGGAGTAATGAGCAGTTCTTC. The chain has TRBV7-8 and TRBJ2-1, with 9 bases aligning to TRBD2. The CDR3 length is 15 residues. The V gene's germline CDR1 is SGHVS and CDR2 FQNEAQ. Trimming took 5 bases from V and 7 from J; bases not matched to a gene: 9.

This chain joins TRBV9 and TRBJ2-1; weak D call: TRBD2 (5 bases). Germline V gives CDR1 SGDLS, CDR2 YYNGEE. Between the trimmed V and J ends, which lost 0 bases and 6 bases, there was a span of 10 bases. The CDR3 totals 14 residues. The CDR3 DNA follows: TGTGCCAGCAGCGTAGGTGGTAGCGCCAATGAGCAGTTCTTC. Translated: CASSVGGSANEQFF.

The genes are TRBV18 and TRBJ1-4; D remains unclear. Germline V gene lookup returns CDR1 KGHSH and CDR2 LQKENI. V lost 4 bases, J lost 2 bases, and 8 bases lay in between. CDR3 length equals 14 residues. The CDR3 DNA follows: TGTGCCAGCTCACACCGAGATACTAATGAAAAACTGTTTTTT. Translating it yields CASSHRDTNEKLFF. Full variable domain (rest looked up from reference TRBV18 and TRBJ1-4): NAGVMQNPRHLVRRRGQEARLRCSPMKGHSHVYWYRQLPEEGLKFMVYLQKENIIDESGMPKERFSAEFPKEGPSILRIQQVVRGDSAAYFCASSHRDTNEKLFFGSGTQLSVL.

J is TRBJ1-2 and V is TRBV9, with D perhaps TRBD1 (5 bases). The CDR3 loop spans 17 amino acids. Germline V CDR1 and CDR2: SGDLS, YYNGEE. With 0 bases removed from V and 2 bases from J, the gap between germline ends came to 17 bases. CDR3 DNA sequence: TGTGCCAGCAGCGTAGGTCCTGGGGCTGTGGTCAACTATGGCTACACCTTC. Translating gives CASSVGPGAVVNYGYTF.

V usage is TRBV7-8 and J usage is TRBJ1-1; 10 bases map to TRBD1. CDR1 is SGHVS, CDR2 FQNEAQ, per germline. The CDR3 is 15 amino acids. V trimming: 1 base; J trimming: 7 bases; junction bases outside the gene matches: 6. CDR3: CASSLVATGGYEAFF. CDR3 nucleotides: TGTGCCAGCAGCTTAGTGGCGACAGGGGGCTATGAAGCTTTCTTT.

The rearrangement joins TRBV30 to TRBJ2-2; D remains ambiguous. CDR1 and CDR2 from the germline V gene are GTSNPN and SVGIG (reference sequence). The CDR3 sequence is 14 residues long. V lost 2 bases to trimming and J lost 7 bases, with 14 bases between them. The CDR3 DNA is TGTGCCTGGAGTAGACTCAGTGCGAACGGGGAGCTGTTTTTT. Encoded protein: CAWSRLSANGELFF.

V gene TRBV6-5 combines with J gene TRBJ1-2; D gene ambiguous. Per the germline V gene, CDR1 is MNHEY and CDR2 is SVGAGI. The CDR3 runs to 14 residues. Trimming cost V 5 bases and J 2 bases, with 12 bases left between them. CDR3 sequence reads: CASSQSLGNYGYTF. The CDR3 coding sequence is TGTGCCAGCAGTCAGTCGCTCGGGAACTATGGCTACACCTTC.

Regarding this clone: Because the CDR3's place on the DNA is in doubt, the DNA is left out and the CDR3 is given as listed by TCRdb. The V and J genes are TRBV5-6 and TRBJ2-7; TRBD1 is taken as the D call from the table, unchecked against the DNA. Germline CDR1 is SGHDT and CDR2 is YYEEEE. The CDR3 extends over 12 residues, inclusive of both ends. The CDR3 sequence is CASSFGQGIMDF.

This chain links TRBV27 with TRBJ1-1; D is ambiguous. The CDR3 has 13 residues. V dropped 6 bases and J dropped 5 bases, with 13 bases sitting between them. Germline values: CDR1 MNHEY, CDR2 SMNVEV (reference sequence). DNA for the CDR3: TGTGCCAGCAGCAGGCCGGGAAGAACTGAAGCTTTCTTT. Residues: CASSRPGRTEAFF.

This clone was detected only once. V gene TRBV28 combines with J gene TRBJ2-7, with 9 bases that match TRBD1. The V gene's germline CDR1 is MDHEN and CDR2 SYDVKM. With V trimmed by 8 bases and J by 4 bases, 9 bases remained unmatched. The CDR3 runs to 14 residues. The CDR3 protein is CASGRTGGAYEQYF. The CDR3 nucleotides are TGTGCCAGCGGAAGAACAGGGGGCGCTTACGAGCAGTACTTC. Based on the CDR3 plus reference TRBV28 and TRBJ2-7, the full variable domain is DVKVTQSSRYLVKRTGEKVFLECVQDMDHENMFWYRQDPGLGLRLIYFSYDVKMKEKGDIPEGYSVSREKKERFSLILESASTNQTSMYLCASGRTGGAYEQYFGPGTRLTVT.

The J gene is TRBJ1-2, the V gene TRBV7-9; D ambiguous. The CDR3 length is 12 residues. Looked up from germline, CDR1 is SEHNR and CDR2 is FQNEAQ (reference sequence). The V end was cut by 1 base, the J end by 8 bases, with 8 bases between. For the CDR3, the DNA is TGTGCCAGCAGCTTAGGATGGGAGGGCTACACCTTC. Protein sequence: CASSLGWEGYTF.

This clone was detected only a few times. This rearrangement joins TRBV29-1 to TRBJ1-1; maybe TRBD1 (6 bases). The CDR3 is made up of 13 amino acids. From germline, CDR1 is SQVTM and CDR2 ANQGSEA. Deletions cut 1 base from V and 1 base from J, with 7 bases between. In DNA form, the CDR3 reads TGCAGCGTTGAAGGCAGGGGGAACACTGAAGCTTTCTTT. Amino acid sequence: CSVEGRGNTEAFF. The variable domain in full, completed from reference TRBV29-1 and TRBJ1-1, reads SAVISQKPSRDICQRGTSLTIQCQVDSQVTMMFWYRQQPGQSLTLIATANQGSEATYESGFVIDKFPISRPNLTFSTLTVSNMSPEDSSIYLCSVEGRGNTEAFFGQGTRLTVV.

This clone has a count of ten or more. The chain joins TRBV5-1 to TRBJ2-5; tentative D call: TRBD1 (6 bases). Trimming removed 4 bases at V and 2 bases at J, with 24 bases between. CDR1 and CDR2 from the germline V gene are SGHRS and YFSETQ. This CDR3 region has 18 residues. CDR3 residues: CASSPRGTSSRPQETQYF. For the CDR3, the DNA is TGCGCCAGCAGCCCTAGAGGGACAAGCTCTAGGCCGCAAGAGACCCAGTACTTC.

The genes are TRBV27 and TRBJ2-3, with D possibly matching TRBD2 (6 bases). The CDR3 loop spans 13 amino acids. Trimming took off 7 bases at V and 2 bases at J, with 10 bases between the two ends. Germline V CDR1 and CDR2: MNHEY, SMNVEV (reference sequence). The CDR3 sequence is CASTSAHTDTQYF. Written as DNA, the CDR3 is TGTGCCAGCACTAGCGCCCACACAGATACGCAGTATTTT.

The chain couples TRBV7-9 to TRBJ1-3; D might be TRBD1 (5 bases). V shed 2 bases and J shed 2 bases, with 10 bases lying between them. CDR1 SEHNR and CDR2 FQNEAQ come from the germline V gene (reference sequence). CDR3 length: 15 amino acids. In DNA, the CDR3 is TGTGCCAGCAGCTTAAGGAGGGGAACTGGAAACACCATATATTTT. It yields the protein CASSLRRGTGNTIYF.

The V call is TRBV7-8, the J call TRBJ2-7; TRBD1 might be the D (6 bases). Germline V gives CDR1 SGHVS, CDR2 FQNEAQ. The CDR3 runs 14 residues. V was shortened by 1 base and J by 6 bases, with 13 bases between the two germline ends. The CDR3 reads CASSLVQGPGEQYF. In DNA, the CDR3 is TGTGCCAGCAGCTTAGTACAGGGTCCTGGCGAGCAGTACTTC.

CDR3 residues: CASNIQGSGEQYF. CDR3 coding DNA: TGTGCCAGCAACATACAGGGGTCGGGGGAGCAGTACTTC. This sequence joins TRBV18 and TRBJ2-7; TRBD1 aligns across 7 bases. Germline CDR1 KGHSH, CDR2 LQKENI. V trimming: 8 bases; J trimming: 7 bases; junction bases outside the gene matches: 11. This CDR3 is built from 13 residues. Supplemented by reference TRBV18 and TRBJ2-7, the full variable domain reads NAGVMQNPRHLVRRRGQEARLRCSPMKGHSHVYWYRQLPEEGLKFMVYLQKENIIDESGMPKERFSAEFPKEGPSILRIQQVVRGDSAAYFCASNIQGSGEQYFGPGTRLTVT.

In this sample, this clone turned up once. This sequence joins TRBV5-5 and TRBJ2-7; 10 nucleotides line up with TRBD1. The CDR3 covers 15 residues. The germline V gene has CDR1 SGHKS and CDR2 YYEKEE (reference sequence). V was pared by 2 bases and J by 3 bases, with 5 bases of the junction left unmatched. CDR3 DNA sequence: TGTGCCAGCAGCTTCCGGGACAGGGGCGTCTACGAGCAGTACTTC. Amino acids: CASSFRDRGVYEQYF. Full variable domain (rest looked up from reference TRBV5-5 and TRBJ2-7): DAGVTQSPTHLIKTRGQQVTLRCSPISGHKSVSWYQQVLGQGPQFIFQYYEKEERGRGNFPDRFSARQFPNYSSELNVNALLLGDSALYLCASSFRDRGVYEQYFGPGTRLTVT.

CDR3 amino acids: CASSVAGRGSGNTIYF. The CDR3 DNA follows: TGTGCCAGCAGTGTCGCAGGGCGCGGCTCTGGAAACACCATATATTTT. The chain employs TRBV2 and TRBJ1-3; tentative D call: TRBD1 (5 bases). Germline CDR1 is SNHLY and CDR2 is FYNNEI. CDR3 size: 16 residues. V lost 4 bases and J 0 bases, leaving 13 bases between the germline ends. The full variable domain, in which reference TRBV2 and TRBJ1-3 provide the parts outside the CDR3, is EPEVTQTPSHQVTQMGQEVILRCVPISNHLYFYWYRQILGQKVEFLVSFYNNEISEKSEIFDDQFSVERPDGSNFTLKIRSTKLEDSAMYFCASSVAGRGSGNTIYFGEGSWLTVV.

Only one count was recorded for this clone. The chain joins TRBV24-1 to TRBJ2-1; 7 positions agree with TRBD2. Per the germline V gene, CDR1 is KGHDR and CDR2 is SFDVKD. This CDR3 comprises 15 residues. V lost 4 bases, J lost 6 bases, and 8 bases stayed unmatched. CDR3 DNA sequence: TGTGCCACCAGTGAGGAGCGGGACCGAGCCAATGAGCAGTTCTTC. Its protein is CATSEERDRANEQFF.

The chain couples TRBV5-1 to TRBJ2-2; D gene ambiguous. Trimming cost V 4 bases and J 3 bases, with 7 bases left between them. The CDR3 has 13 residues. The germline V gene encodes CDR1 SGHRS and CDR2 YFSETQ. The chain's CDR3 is CASSPSYTGELFF. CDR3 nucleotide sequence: TGCGCCAGCAGCCCCTCCTACACCGGGGAGCTGTTTTTT. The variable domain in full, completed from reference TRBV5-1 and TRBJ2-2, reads KAGVTQTPRYLIKTRGQQVTLSCSPISGHRSVSWYQQTPGQGLQFLFEYFSETQRNKGNFPGRFSGRQFSNSRSEMNVSTLELGDSALYLCASSPSYTGELFFGEGSRLTVL.